The 15 T cell receptor beta chains below all came from one sample that was sequenced in a study of post-analysis software for immune sequencing data. These receptors have no identified antigens. Study findings and constraints: Elevated frequency relative to controls characterized 4 or 5 TRBV segments in patients, TRBV5-6, TRBV5-1 and TRBV20-1 among them.

Unique molecular identifiers were carried by the TCR beta cDNA libraries. Via MiXCR, TCRdb re-called the PCR reads, giving one row per CDR3 protein. The table has hundreds of thousands of distinct CDR3 sequences, 25% to 30% seen once. Sequences were obtained from blood. These receptors all stem from a girl aged 5-17 years with multiple sclerosis.

This sequence joins TRBV12-3 or TRBV12-4 and TRBJ2-3, with TRBD1 matching over 9 bases. The CDR3 is made up of 16 amino acids. Losses at the gene ends were 4 bases for V and 2 bases for J; bases not matched to a gene: 7. CDR3 loop: CASSSRQGGYTDTQYF. CDR3 bases: TGTGCCAGCAGTTCGAGACAGGGGGGATACACAGATACGCAGTATTTT.

This chain links TRBV6-2 or TRBV6-3 with TRBJ1-5; tentatively, D is TRBD1 (6 bases). This CDR3 has 16 residues. Trimming cost V 7 bases and J 6 bases, with 22 bases left between them. Germline lookup yields CDR1 MNHEY and CDR2 SVGEGT. This CDR3 reads CASTRRLGTKTQPQHF. The DNA for the CDR3 is TGTGCCAGCACTAGACGCCTCGGGACAAAGACTCAGCCCCAGCATTTT.

This clonotype has only a few counts. The V and J genes are TRBV4-3 and TRBJ2-3; the D gene is possibly TRBD1 (5 bases). Germline V CDR1 and CDR2: LGHNA, YSLEER. The V gene lost 5 bases and the J gene lost 0 bases, with 12 bases spanning the gap. The CDR3 has 15 residues. CDR3 residues: CASSEGARSTDTQYF. The CDR3 region has the DNA TGCGCCAGCAGCGAAGGGGCGCGGAGCACAGATACGCAGTATTTT.

This clonotype was counted between two and nine times. The chain employs TRBV29-1 and TRBJ1-1; the D is unclear. Germline CDR1 and CDR2: SQVTM and ANQGSEA. The germline V and J ends were trimmed by 7 bases and 2 bases, with 5 bases remaining between them. This CDR3 has 10 amino acids. The CDR3 DNA follows: TGCAGCGGTACAAACACTGAAGCTTTCTTT. Translating gives CSGTNTEAFF. The whole variable domain, filled in from reference TRBV29-1 and TRBJ1-1, reads SAVISQKPSRDICQRGTSLTIQCQVDSQVTMMFWYRQQPGQSLTLIATANQGSEATYESGFVIDKFPISRPNLTFSTLTVSNMSPEDSSIYLCSGTNTEAFFGQGTRLTVV.

This clonotype was picked up a small number of times. This sequence joins TRBV29-1 and TRBJ2-3; no clear D. This CDR3 has 11 residues. The germline V and J ends were trimmed by 2 bases and 4 bases, with 4 bases remaining between them. Germline V gene lookup returns CDR1 SQVTM and CDR2 ANQGSEA. CDR3 loop: CSVENPDTQYF. CDR3 coding DNA: TGCAGCGTTGAAAATCCAGATACGCAGTATTTT.

The table lists this clonotype with a few counts. The V gene is TRBV9, the J gene TRBJ2-7, with no clear D. Trimming removed 4 bases at V and 4 bases at J, with 12 bases between. The germline V gene encodes CDR1 SGDLS and CDR2 YYNGEE. This CDR3 has 13 amino acids. The CDR3 bases are TGTGCCAGCAGCCAAGACGGGTCTTACGAGCAGTACTTC. It is translated as CASSQDGSYEQYF.

This clonotype occurred many times. This chain links TRBV20-1 with TRBJ2-1; either TRBD1 or TRBD2 may supply D (5 bases each). Trimming removed 4 bases from V and 2 bases from J, with 15 bases in between. The CDR3 has 15 amino acids. CDR1 and CDR2 from the germline V gene are DFQATT and SNEGSKA (reference sequence). Written as DNA, the CDR3 is TGCAGTGCTAATAAACCCCGGGACCCCTACAATGAGCAGTTCTTC. Translated: CSANKPRDPYNEQFF.

The V and J genes are TRBV11-2 and TRBJ2-2, with TRBD2 identical over 8 bases. CDR3 length: 15 residues. J lost 7 bases, V lost 5 bases, and 9 bases had no gene match. Per germline, CDR1 SGHAT and CDR2 FQNNGV. DNA of the CDR3: TGTGCCAGCAGCATGGGACTAGGGACCGGCGGGGAGCTGTTTTTT. Translated, it gives CASSMGLGTGGELFF.

There are a few counts of this clonotype. The chain carries TRBV7-2 and TRBJ1-2; the match to TRBD1 covers 9 bases. V dropped 5 bases and J dropped 4; count of bases not matched to a gene: 8. The CDR3 length is 15 residues. CDR1 is SGHTA and CDR2 is FQGNSA in the germline V gene. DNA for the CDR3: TGTGCCAGCAGCCCGGGGACAGGGCCGGGCTATGGCTACACCTTC. Amino acid sequence: CASSPGTGPGYGYTF.

Concerning this clonotype itself: Mismatch with germline at one junction end may stem from a read error. V usage is TRBV9 and J usage is TRBJ2-3; TRBD2 matches at 9 bases. The CDR3 runs 16 residues. The V gene's germline CDR1 is SGDLS and CDR2 YYNGEE. The CDR3 DNA reads TGTGTCAGCAGCGTAGTGCCTAGCGGGGTCACAGATACGCAGTATTTT. It codes for CVSSVVPSGVTDTQYF.

The chain joins TRBV5-5 to TRBJ1-1; 9 bases agree with TRBD1. CDR1 SGHKS and CDR2 YYEKEE come from the germline V gene (reference sequence). V was pared by 0 bases and J by 5 bases, with 11 bases of the junction left unmatched. The CDR3 consists of 17 residues. CDR3 nucleotides: TGTGCCAGCAGCTTGGAGCATAGGGGACAGGGTCAAACTGAAGCTTTCTTT. Residues: CASSLEHRGQGQTEAFF.

This clonotype was observed a few times. The chain recombines TRBV7-9 with TRBJ2-7, with TRBD1 identical over 9 bases. Germline CDR1 reads SEHNR; CDR2 reads FQNEAQ (reference sequence). CDR3 size: 15 residues. Trimming cost V 3 bases and J 2 bases; bases outside gene matches: 5. The CDR3 protein is CASSLGQGRTYEQYF. The CDR3 DNA sequence: TGTGCCAGCAGCTTGGGACAGGGTCGAACCTACGAGCAGTACTTC.

The gene calls are TRBV7-2 and TRBJ2-1; the match to TRBD2 covers 8 bases. With 0 bases clipped from V and 4 bases from J, the junction kept 5 bases outside the gene matches. This CDR3 has 16 residues. Germline V gives CDR1 SGHTA, CDR2 FQGNSA. The CDR3 protein is CASSLAPTSGYNEQFF. For the CDR3, the DNA is TGTGCCAGCAGCTTAGCGCCAACTAGCGGTTACAATGAGCAGTTCTTC.

The chain is built from TRBV20-1 and TRBJ1-2, with 9 bases aligning to TRBD1. Trimming at V came to 3 bases and at J to 6 bases, leaving 23 bases not matched to a gene. The CDR3 contains 19 residues. The germline gives CDR1 DFQATT, CDR2 SNEGSKA (reference sequence). The CDR3 region is CSARVQGGTGPSAYHGYTF. The CDR3, as DNA: TGCAGTGCTAGGGTTCAGGGTGGGACAGGGCCCTCGGCCTATCATGGCTACACCTTC.

The gene calls are TRBV28 and TRBJ2-7; no definite D call. The CDR3 covers 11 residues. CDR1 MDHEN and CDR2 SYDVKM come from the germline V gene. Trimming cost V 8 bases and J 4 bases, with 9 bases left between them. CDR3 residues: CASAQHYEQYF. In nucleotides, the CDR3 is TGTGCCAGCGCACAGCATTACGAGCAGTACTTC.